This note documents a single T cell receptor beta chain sequence. The antigen is not known. ViraFEST expansion of antigen-specific CD4+ T cells with viral peptide pools preceded sequencing. Isolation of CD4+ T cells took place after approximately 10 days of culture. The participants, recipients of two vaccine doses, got either BNT162b2 or mRNA-1273. Each vaccine recipient was nucleocapsid antibody negative and had no prior SARS-CoV-2 infection. Profiling relied on immunoSEQ multiplex PCR, and the TCRdb table lists in-frame clones only, not all of them. The sample contains 60,000 to 90,000 clones, approximately 81% of which appear only once. This sample is drawn from a study of vaccination effects on CD4 cells after COVID-19. This sequence originates from a human donor who received a COVID-19 vaccine. The source was CD4+ T cells from PBMCs cultured with HCoV-229E spike peptides, collected after COVID-19 vaccination.

CDR3 DNA: TGTGCCAGCAGCAAAAGGTGGAGCCTTCAAGAGACCCAGTACTTC. Amino acids: CASSKRWSLQETQYF. The chain uses TRBV21-1 and TRBJ2-5; TRBD2 is the table's D call, not checked against the DNA. TRBV21-1 is a known pseudogene. This CDR3 comprises 15 residues.